This is a list of T cell receptor beta chains from one sample in a study of T-cell memory formation after mild COVID-19. TCRdb passed the 5' RACE reads through MiXCR, listing each CDR3 protein once. The repertoire holds about 290,000 distinct CDR3 sequences, with under 20% as singletons. The sample was PBMCs or a T cell subset sorted from them (not recorded which). Receptors were obtained from a man between 18 and 29 years old who had mild COVID-19 (a few samples of this study predate the infection). Cell type and time point are not known. Both conserved end residues are part of each CDR3. The D gene is left open where the match is weak. The size field is filled for only some rows; it gives once, few, many or a size class.

>.|TRBJ1-6|.|TRBV9
TGTGCCAGCAGCACCAAAGGACAGCCTGGGACACCCCTCCACTTT
CASSTKGQPGTPLHF
>.|TRBJ2-7|few|TRBV12-3/TRBV12-4
TGTGCCAGCAGTTTCGACAGGAACTACGAGCAGTACTTC
CASSFDRNYEQYF
>.|TRBJ1-4|few|TRBV10-3
TGTGCCATCAGTGAGAAGACTGGGAAGGGGGAAAAACTGTTTTTT
CAISEKTGKGEKLFF
>.|TRBJ2-1|many|TRBV5-1
TGCGCCAGCAGCTTCCAAGGGGGGAATGAGCAGTTCTTC
CASSFQGGNEQFF
>.|TRBJ1-6|.|TRBV10-3
TGTGCCATCGAGGACCTAAATTCACCCCTCCACTTT
CAIEDLNSPLHF
>.|TRBJ2-5|.|TRBV7-3
TGTGCCAGCAGCTTAACCGGCGGGGCTAGGGGAGAGACCCAGTACTTC
CASSLTGGARGETQYF
>TRBD1|TRBJ2-1|few|TRBV4-3
TGCGCCAGCAGCCTAAGAGGGGACAGGGCCGATGAGCAGTTCTTC
CASSLRGDRADEQFF
>TRBD1|TRBJ1-1|few|TRBV6-5
TGTGCCAGCAGAACCTACAGGGGAGAAGCTTTCTTT
CASRTYRGEAFF
>TRBD1|TRBJ1-4|.|TRBV7-9
TGTGCCAGCAGCCTTAGGACAGGGCCGAATGAAAAACTGTTTTTT
CASSLRTGPNEKLFF
>TRBD1|TRBJ1-2|.|TRBV29-1
TGCAGCGTCCGTAATGGACAGGGGAACTATGGCTACACCTTC
CSVRNGQGNYGYTF
>.|TRBJ1-4|few|TRBV12-3/TRBV12-4
TGTGCCAGCAGTCCTGGGGGATTTACCCTCTTTAATGAAAAACTGTTTTTT
CASSPGGFTLFNEKLFF
>.|TRBJ2-7|few|TRBV4-1
TGCGCCAGCAGCCACCAGCTAACAGTAACCTACGAGCAGTACTTC
CASSHQLTVTYEQYF
>.|TRBJ2-5|.|TRBV7-9
TGTGCCAGCAGCGCGCCCGGGAAACTAACCCAAGAGACCCAGTACTTC
CASSAPGKLTQETQYF
>.|TRBJ1-6|.|TRBV20-1
TGCAGTGCCCTGGGGGGGATTAATTCACCCCTCCACTTT
CSALGGINSPLHF
>.|TRBJ2-1|many|TRBV12-3/TRBV12-4
TGTGCCAGCAGTTCAGGACCCAGGGCACCGTTCTTC
CASSSGPRAPFF
>.|TRBJ1-2|.|TRBV9
TGTGCCAGCAGTCCGGGGACCTTC
CASSPGTF
>TRBD1|TRBJ2-4|few|TRBV3-1
TGTGCCAGCAGCCAGAGACAGGGTAACCTAGCCAAAAACATTCAGTACTTC
CASSQRQGNLAKNIQYF